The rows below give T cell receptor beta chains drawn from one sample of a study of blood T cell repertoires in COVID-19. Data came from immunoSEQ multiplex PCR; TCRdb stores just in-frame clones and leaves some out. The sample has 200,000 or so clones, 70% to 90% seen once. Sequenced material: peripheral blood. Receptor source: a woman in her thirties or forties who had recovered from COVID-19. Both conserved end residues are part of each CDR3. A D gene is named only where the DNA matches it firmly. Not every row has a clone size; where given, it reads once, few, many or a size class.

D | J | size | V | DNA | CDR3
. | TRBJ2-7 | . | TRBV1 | TGCACCAGCAGCCAAGATCTGGGATATGCGGGACCCTCCTACGAGCAGTACTTC | CTSSQDLGYAGPSYEQYF
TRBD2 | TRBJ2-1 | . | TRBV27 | TGTGCCAGCAGTTTACTAGCGGGAGGGCCAGGGGATGAGCAGTTCTTC | CASSLLAGGPGDEQFF
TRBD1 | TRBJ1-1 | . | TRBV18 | TGTGCCAGCTCACCACCTGACAGGGGGGTTTTGAACACTGAAGCTTTCTTT | CASSPPDRGVLNTEAFF
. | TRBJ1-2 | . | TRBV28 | TGTGCCAGCAGCGACGACAGATTCCGATCCACCTTC | CASSDDRFRSTF
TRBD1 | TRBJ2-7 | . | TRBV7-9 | TGTGCCAGCAGCTTCACCGGGACAGGGATCCACGAGCAGTACTTC | CASSFTGTGIHEQYF
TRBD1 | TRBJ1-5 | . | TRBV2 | TGTGCCAGCAGTCCCCGGACAGGGGATAGCAATCAGCCCCAGCATTTT | CASSPRTGDSNQPQHF
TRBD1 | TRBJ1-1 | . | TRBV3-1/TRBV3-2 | TGTGCCAGCAGCCGGACACAGGGGACTGAAGCTTTCTTT | CASSRTQGTEAFF
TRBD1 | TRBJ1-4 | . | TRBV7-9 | TGTGCCAGCAGCTGGAGCTTAGGACAGGGTGAAAAACTGTTTTTT | CASSWSLGQGEKLFF
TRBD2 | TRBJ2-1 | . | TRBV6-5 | TGTGCCAGCAACCTGCGGGGGTCCGACCCGAATGAGCAGTTCTTC | CASNLRGSDPNEQFF
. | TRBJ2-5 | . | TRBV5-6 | TGTGCCAGCAGCTTACGAGAGTGGTACCAAGAGACCCAGTACTTC | CASSLREWYQETQYF
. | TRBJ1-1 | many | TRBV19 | TGTGCCAGTAGTATGGGGGGTTCAACTGAAGCTTTCTTT | CASSMGGSTEAFF
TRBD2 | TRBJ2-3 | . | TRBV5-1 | TGCGCCAGCAGCTTGGGCCCAATGGGACTAGCGGGAGTGAGGGATACGCAGTATTTT | CASSLGPMGLAGVRDTQYF
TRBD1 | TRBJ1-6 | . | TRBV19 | TGTGCCAGTAGTGGGCAGGGGGCTTCCTATAATTCACCCCTCCACTTT | CASSGQGASYNSPLHF
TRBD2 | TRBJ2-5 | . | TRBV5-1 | TGCGCCAGCAGCTTGGCCGTTCTAGCGGGAGAAACCCAGTACTTC | CASSLAVLAGETQYF
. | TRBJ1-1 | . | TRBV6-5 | TGTGCCGCGAGAGGGAGCACTGAAGCTTTCTTT | CAARGSTEAFF
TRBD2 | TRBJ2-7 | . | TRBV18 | TGTGCCAGCTCACCTGCGCGGGAGGTCTCCTACGAGCAGTACTTC | CASSPAREVSYEQYF
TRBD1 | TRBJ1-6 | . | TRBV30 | TGTGCCGGTGTAGGACAGGCGGATTCACCCCTCCACTTT | CAGVGQADSPLHF